The rows below give T cell receptor beta chains drawn from one sample of a study of read filtering for tumor transcriptome and immune sequencing. TCRdb analysed the reads with MiXCR anew, one entry per CDR3 protein. The data contain around 58,000 distinct CDR3 sequences, more than 11% of them singletons. Sequenced sample: a population of CD138-negative cells sorted from bone marrow. The receptors stem from a donor at least 40 years old with multiple myeloma. Both conserved end residues are part of each CDR3. The order of the fields is D gene, V gene, clone size, J gene, CDR3 DNA, CDR3 protein. D genes are given only for firm matches. Not every row has a clone size; where given, it reads once, few, many or a size class.

.	TRBV7-2	many	TRBJ2-1	TGTGCCAGCAGCTCCCAGGCTGACTACAATGAGCAGTTCTTC	CASSSQADYNEQFF
TRBD1	TRBV4-1	many	TRBJ1-1	TGCGCCAGCAGCCAGGAAACAGGGGGCGCGAACACTGAAGCTTTCTTT	CASSQETGGANTEAFF
TRBD2	TRBV7-8	many	TRBJ2-1	TGTGCCAGCAGCGAAGGGACTAGCGGGAGTTTCGACAATGAGCAGTTCTTC	CASSEGTSGSFDNEQFF
TRBD1	TRBV12-3/TRBV12-4	many	TRBJ1-3	TGTGCCAGCAGCCAGGGGACAGCCTCTGGAAACACCATATATTTT	CASSQGTASGNTIYF
.	TRBV29-1	many	TRBJ2-1	TGCAGCGTTGTCCCGGGGGTGCGTCCCTACAATGAGCAGTTCTTC	CSVVPGVRPYNEQFF
TRBD1	TRBV29-1	many	TRBJ1-6	TGCAGCGTTGGCACCGGGACAGGGTATTCACCCCTCCACTTT	CSVGTGTGYSPLHF
.	TRBV6-5	.	TRBJ1-1	TGTGCCAGCAGTTACAGGGGGGGGAACACTGAAGCTTTCTTT	CASSYRGGNTEAFF
TRBD1	TRBV14	many	TRBJ2-1	TGTGCCAGCAGCCAAGGGGGACAGAGTTACAATGAGCAGTTCTTC	CASSQGGQSYNEQFF
TRBD2	TRBV5-1	many	TRBJ2-1	TGCGCCAGCAGCTTGGCGGGGACTAGCGGGATGAATGAGCAGTTCTTC	CASSLAGTSGMNEQFF
TRBD2	TRBV7-2	many	TRBJ2-3	TGTGCCAGCAGTACTAGCGGGAGAACCGATACGCAGTATTTT	CASSTSGRTDTQYF
TRBD1	TRBV6-5	.	TRBJ2-7	TGTGCCAGCAGCCCCCGGGACAGGGCGACCTACGAGCAGTACTTC	CASSPRDRATYEQYF
TRBD1	TRBV28	.	TRBJ2-7	TGTGCCAGCAGTCAACCCGGGACAGGGTCCTACGAGCAGTACTTC	CASSQPGTGSYEQYF
.	TRBV7-9	many	TRBJ2-1	TGTGCCAGCGCGCAGCACAATGAGCAGTTCTTC	CASAQHNEQFF
TRBD2	TRBV11-2	many	TRBJ2-1	TGTGCCAGCAGCCCAACTAGCGGGAGCCCCAGCTCCAATGAGCAGTTCTTC	CASSPTSGSPSSNEQFF
.	TRBV7-2	.	TRBJ2-5	TGTGCCAGCAGCCGTAAGGCCAGCGGCCAAGAGACCCAGTACTTC	CASSRKASGQETQYF
.	TRBV5-1	many	TRBJ1-1	TGCGCCAGCAGCTTGTCTGGACAGAGGAACACTGAAGCTTTCTTT	CASSLSGQRNTEAFF
.	TRBV6-6	many	TRBJ1-1	TGTGCCAGCGTTCCGACGGGGAACACTGAAGCTTTCTTT	CASVPTGNTEAFF
.	TRBV10-3	.	TRBJ2-7	TGTGCCATCAGTGAGTTTCATTACGAGCAGTACTTC	CAISEFHYEQYF
TRBD1	TRBV7-3	many	TRBJ2-4	TGTGCCAGCAGCTTGTCCGGGAACAGGGGGATGTTATCCAAAAACATTCAGTACTTC	CASSLSGNRGMLSKNIQYF
.	TRBV5-5	few	TRBJ2-2	TGTGCCAGCAGCTTGAGGGGGGCCGGCGGGGAGCTGTTATTT	CASSLRGAGGELLF
TRBD1	TRBV6-1	.	TRBJ1-1	TGTGCCAGCAGAAGGACAGGGGGCTGGAACACTGAAGCTTTCTTT	CASRRTGGWNTEAFF
TRBD2	TRBV9	many	TRBJ2-1	TGTGCCAGCAGCGAGGGACTAGCGGGAGGCGGCAATGAGCAGTTCTTC	CASSEGLAGGGNEQFF
.	TRBV20-1	many	TRBJ2-7	TGCAGTGCTAGAGGCAGAACCTACGAGCAGTACTTC	CSARGRTYEQYF
TRBD1	TRBV5-1	many	TRBJ2-1	TGCGCCAGCAGCAGCACCGGGACAGACAATGAGCAGTTCTTC	CASSSTGTDNEQFF
TRBD2	TRBV6-6	many	TRBJ2-1	TGTGCCAGCAGTTACAGGCGGGGGTCCGAGGGAGCGAATGAGCAGTTCTTC	CASSYRRGSEGANEQFF
TRBD2	TRBV19	many	TRBJ2-3	TGTGCCAGTAGTACCCTTACTAGCGGGAGCACAGATACGCAGTATTTT	CASSTLTSGSTDTQYF
.	TRBV29-1	many	TRBJ2-2	TGCAGCGTGCGGGACAGAGACACCGGGGAGCTGTTTTTT	CSVRDRDTGELFF